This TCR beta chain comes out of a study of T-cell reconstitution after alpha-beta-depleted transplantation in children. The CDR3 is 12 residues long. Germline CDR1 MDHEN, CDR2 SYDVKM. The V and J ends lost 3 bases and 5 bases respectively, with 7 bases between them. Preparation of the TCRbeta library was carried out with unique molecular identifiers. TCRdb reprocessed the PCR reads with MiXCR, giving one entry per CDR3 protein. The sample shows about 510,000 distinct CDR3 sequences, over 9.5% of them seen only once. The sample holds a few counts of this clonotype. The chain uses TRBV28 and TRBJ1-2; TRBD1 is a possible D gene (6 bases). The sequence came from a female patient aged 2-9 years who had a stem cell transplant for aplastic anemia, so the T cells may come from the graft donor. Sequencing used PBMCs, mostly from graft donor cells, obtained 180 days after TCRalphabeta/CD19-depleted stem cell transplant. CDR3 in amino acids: CASSFTGYGYTF. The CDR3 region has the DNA TGTGCCAGCAGTTTCACAGGGTATGGCTACACCTTC.